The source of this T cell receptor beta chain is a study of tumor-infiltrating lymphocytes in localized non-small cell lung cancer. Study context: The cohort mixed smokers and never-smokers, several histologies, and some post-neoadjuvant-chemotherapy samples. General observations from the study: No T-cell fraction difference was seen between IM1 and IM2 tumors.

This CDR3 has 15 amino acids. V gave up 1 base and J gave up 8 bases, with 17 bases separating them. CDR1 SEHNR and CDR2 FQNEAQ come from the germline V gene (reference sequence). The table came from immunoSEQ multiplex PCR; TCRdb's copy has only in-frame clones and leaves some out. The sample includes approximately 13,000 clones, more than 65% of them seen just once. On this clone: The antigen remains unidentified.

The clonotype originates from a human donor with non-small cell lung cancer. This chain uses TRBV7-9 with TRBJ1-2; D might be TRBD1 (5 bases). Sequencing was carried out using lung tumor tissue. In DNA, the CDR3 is TGTGCCAGCAGCTTAGACGGGGGAGGCTTGCGGGGCTACACCTTC. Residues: CASSLDGGGLRGYTF.